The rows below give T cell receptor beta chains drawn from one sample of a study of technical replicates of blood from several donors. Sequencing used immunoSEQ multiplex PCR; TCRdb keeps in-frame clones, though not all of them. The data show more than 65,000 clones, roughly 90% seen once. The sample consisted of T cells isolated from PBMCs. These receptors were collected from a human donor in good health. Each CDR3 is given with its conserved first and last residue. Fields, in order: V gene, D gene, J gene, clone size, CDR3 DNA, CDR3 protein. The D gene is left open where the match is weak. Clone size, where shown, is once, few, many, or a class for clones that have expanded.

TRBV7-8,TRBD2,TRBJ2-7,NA,TGTGCCAGCAGCTTACTAGCGGGAGGTAACCGAGACGGAAACGAGCAGTACTTC,CASSLLAGGNRDGNEQYF
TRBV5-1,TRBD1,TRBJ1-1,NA,TGCGCCAGCAGCTTGGGGTCGAGGACAGGGAGGATCATGAACACTGAAGCTTTCTTT,CASSLGSRTGRIMNTEAFF
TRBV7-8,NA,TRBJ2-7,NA,TGTGCCAGCAGCCTTTATGCGGAGGGGCGGTACTTC,CASSLYAEGRYF
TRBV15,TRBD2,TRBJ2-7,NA,TGTGCCACCAGAGTATGGGGGGGCTCCTACGAGCAGTACTTC,CATRVWGGSYEQYF
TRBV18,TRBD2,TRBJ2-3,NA,TGTGCCAGCATAACTAGCGGTTACACAGATACGCAGTATTTT,CASITSGYTDTQYF
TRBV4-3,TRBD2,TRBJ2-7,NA,TGCGCCAGCAGCCGCGCGGGAGTAGCCTACGAGCAGTACTTC,CASSRAGVAYEQYF
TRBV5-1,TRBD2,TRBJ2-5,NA,TGCGCCAGCAGCTCCGGGGGGCAAGAGACCCAGTACTTC,CASSSGGQETQYF
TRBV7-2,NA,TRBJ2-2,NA,TGTGCCAGCAGCTTAAGCGGTCTCTACACCGGGGAGCTGTTTTTT,CASSLSGLYTGELFF
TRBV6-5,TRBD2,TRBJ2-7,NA,TGTGCCAGCAGTTACTCGAGAAGCGGGGTGTACGAGCAGTACTTC,CASSYSRSGVYEQYF
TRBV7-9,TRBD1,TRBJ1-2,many,TGTGCCAGCAGCCCAGGGGGGATCGGCTACACCTTC,CASSPGGIGYTF
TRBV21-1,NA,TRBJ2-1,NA,TGTGCCAGCAGCAAAGGCCTGACTAGCGGGAGAATCGGGTACAATGAGCAGTTCTTC,CASSKGLTSGRIGYNEQFF
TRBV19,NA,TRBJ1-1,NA,TGTGCCAGTAGTCCCAGGGATAGGAACACTGAAGCTTTCTTT,CASSPRDRNTEAFF
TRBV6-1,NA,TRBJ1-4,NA,TGTGCCAGCAGTGCCCGGACAGTAACTAATGAAAAACTGTTTTTT,CASSARTVTNEKLFF
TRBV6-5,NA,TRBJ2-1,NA,TGTGCCAGCAGGGAAGGGGAACAGAATGAGCAGTTCTTC,CASREGEQNEQFF
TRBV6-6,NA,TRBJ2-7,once,TGTGCCAGCAGCGTGACGGGCTCCTACGAGCAGTACTTC,CASSVTGSYEQYF
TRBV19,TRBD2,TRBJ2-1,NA,TGTGCCAGTAGTATACAGGCTAGCGGGAGGTTTGAGCAGTTCTTC,CASSIQASGRFEQFF
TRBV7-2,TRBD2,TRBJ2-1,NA,TGTGCCAGCAGCTTAGGCGGGAGCTATCCCAATGAGCAGTTCTTC,CASSLGGSYPNEQFF
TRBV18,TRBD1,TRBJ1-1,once,TGTGCCAGCTCACCCAGGACAGGTCAAACGAGCACTGAAGCTTTCTTT,CASSPRTGQTSTEAFF
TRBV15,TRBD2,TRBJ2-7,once,TGTGCCACCAGCAAGGAGGGAGGGCCCTACGAGCAGTACTTC,CATSKEGGPYEQYF
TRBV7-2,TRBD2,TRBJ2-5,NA,TGTGCCAGCAGCTTAATCACTAGCGGGAGTGAGACCCAGTACTTC,CASSLITSGSETQYF
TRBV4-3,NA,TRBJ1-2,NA,TGCGCCAGCAGCCGGAGACAGAGCGGGGCATGGCTGGAAGGCTACACCTTC,CASSRRQSGAWLEGYTF
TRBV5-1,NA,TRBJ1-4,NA,TGCGCCAGCAGCTTGCCGACAGATGAAAAACTGTTTTTT,CASSLPTDEKLFF
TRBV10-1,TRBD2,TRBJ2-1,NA,TGCGCCAGCAGTGAGTCGTTTGGCAGCGGGAGGGATAATGAGCAGTTCTTC,CASSESFGSGRDNEQFF
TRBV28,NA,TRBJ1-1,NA,TGTGCCAGCAGTGGGGGGGTTACTGAAGCTTTCTTT,CASSGGVTEAFF
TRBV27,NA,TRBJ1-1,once,TGTGCCAGCAGTTTTGGCAGTCCCCCTTTGAACACTGAAGCTTTCTTT,CASSFGSPPLNTEAFF
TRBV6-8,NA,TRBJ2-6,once,TGTGCCAGTCCCCTAAGGGACTTCCTCTCATCTGGGGCCAACGTCCTGACTTTC,CASPLRDFLSSGANVLTF
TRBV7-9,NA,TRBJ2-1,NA,TGTGCCAGCGGTCCTCTGAGGAGGGGGGGCCATGATGAGCAGTTCTTC,CASGPLRRGGHDEQFF
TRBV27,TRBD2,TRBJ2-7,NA,TGTGCCAGCAGTCCTGGACTAGCTACCTACGAGCAGTACTTC,CASSPGLATYEQYF
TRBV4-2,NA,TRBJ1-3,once,TGTGCCAGCAGCCAAGATTTCTCTATATATTTT,CASSQDFSIYF
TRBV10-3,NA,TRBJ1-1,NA,TGTGCCATCATACCGGACATGAACACTGAAGCTTTCTTT,CAIIPDMNTEAFF
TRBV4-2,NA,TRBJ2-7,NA,TGTGCCAGCAGCCTCCCCGCGGTACCCTACGAGCAGTACTTC,CASSLPAVPYEQYF
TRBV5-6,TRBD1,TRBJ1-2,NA,TGTGCCAGCAGGACAGGGAGCTATGGCTACACCTTC,CASRTGSYGYTF
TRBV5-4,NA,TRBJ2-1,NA,TGTGCCAGCAGAGCTCCGGGACAGGGAGCTTATAGCGGGATCGATGAGCAGTTCTTC,CASRAPGQGAYSGIDEQFF
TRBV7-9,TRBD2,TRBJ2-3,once,TGTGCCAGCAGCTTAGATGAACTAGCGGGCACAGATACGCAGTATTTT,CASSLDELAGTDTQYF
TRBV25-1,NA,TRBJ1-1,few,TGTGCCAGCAGTGAATCGATTATCCGGGGGAACACTGAAGCTTTCTTT,CASSESIIRGNTEAFF
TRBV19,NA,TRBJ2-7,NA,TGTGCCAGTAGCTTGAGTAGCTCCTACGAGCAGTACTTC,CASSLSSSYEQYF
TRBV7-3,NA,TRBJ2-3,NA,TGTGCCAGCAGCTTTTACGGGGATACGCAGTATTTT,CASSFYGDTQYF
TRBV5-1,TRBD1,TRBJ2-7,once,TGCGCCAGCAGCTTGACAGGGGGTGCCTACGAGCAGTACTTC,CASSLTGGAYEQYF
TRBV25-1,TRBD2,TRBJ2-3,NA,TGTGCCAGCAGTGAAGGAGGACTAGCCGATACGCAGTATTTT,CASSEGGLADTQYF
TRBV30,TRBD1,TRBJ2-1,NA,TGTGCCTGGGGGGGACAGGGGGCCGGCAATGAGCAGTTCTTC,CAWGGQGAGNEQFF
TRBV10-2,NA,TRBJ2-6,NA,TGCGCCAGCAGTGATCCCCCAGGCTCGGGGGCCAACGTCCTGACTTTC,CASSDPPGSGANVLTF
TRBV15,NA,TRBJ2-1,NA,TGTGCCACCAGCAGAGCCGGGAGCTCCTACAATGAGCAGTTCTTC,CATSRAGSSYNEQFF
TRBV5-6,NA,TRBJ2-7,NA,TGTGCCAGCAGCTGGGGGCTAGCGGCTACCTACGAGCAGTACTTC,CASSWGLAATYEQYF
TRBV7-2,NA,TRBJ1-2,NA,TGTGCCAGCAGGGTTGGACAGTATGGCTACACCTTC,CASRVGQYGYTF
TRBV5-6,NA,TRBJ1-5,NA,TGTGCCAGCAGCTTATTCGGTCAGCCCCAGCATTTT,CASSLFGQPQHF
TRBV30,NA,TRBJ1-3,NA,TGTGCCTGGAATCCGCTAACTTACTCTGGAAACACCATATATTTT,CAWNPLTYSGNTIYF
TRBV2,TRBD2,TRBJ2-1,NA,TGTGCCAGTGCCGGGACTAGCGGGTTATACTCCTACAATGAGCAGTTCTTC,CASAGTSGLYSYNEQFF
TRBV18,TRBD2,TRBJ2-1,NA,TGTGCCAGCTCTCCGACTAGCGGGACGTACAATGAGCAGTTCTTC,CASSPTSGTYNEQFF